The 31 T cell receptor beta chains presented below share a single source sample, sequenced in a study of Tregs in tolerant kidney transplant recipients. Sequenced by immunoSEQ multiplex PCR; TCRdb stores in-frame clones only, minus some. The repertoire holds about 240,000 clones, around 81% seen once, with around 0.61% in the top ten. Sequenced: CD4+ T cells from blood. The source is a human donor in good health.

The V gene is TRBV30, the J gene TRBJ2-3; 9 positions agree with TRBD2. V was pared by 3 bases and J by 5 bases, with 9 bases of the junction left unmatched. The CDR3 has 15 residues. Germline CDR1 GTSNPN, CDR2 SVGIG (reference sequence). CDR3 sequence reads: CAWRISGSIVDTQYF. DNA of the CDR3: TGTGCCTGGAGGATTAGCGGGAGTATCGTAGATACGCAGTATTTT. Full variable domain (remainder filled in from reference TRBV30 and TRBJ2-3): SQTIHQWPATLVQPVGSPLSLECTVEGTSNPNLYWYRQAAGRGLQLLFYSVGIGQISSEVPQNLSASRPQDRQFILSSKKLLLSDSGFYLCAWRISGSIVDTQYFGPGTRLTVL.

The J gene is TRBJ2-7, the V gene TRBV6-5; 9 bases match TRBD1. Trimming removed 8 bases from V and 2 bases from J; junction bases left unmatched: 4. Germline lookup yields CDR1 MNHEY and CDR2 SVGAGI. There are 13 residues in the CDR3. As DNA, the CDR3 is TGTGCCAGCCGTACAGGGGGCCCCTACGAGCAGTACTTC. It is translated as CASRTGGPYEQYF.

The J gene is TRBJ1-1, the V gene TRBV9, with TRBD1 matching 11 bases. V lost 0 bases, J lost 4 bases, and 2 bases stayed unmatched. Germline V gene sequence: CDR1 SGDLS, CDR2 YYNGEE. There are 15 residues in the CDR3. CDR3 amino acids: CASSVGGQGGTEAFF. CDR3 in DNA: TGTGCCAGCAGCGTAGGGGGACAGGGGGGCACTGAAGCTTTCTTT.

The CDR3 is CASSYSPDGYGYTF. The CDR3 DNA follows: TGTGCCAGCAGTTACTCTCCTGACGGCTATGGCTACACCTTC. V usage is TRBV6-5 and J usage is TRBJ1-2; no firm D call. Germline CDR1 reads MNHEY; CDR2 reads SVGAGI. The CDR3 runs to 14 residues. The V end was cut by 0 bases, the J end by 4 bases, with 9 bases between.

In its sample, this clone was seen once. The genes are TRBV25-1 and TRBJ1-2; D uncertain. V lost 3 bases, J lost 8 bases, and 10 bases lay in between. This CDR3 region has 12 residues. From germline, CDR1 is MGHDK and CDR2 SYGVNS. The DNA for the CDR3 is TGTGCCAGCAGTGACTGGGTGGGCGGCTACACCTTC. Amino acid sequence: CASSDWVGGYTF.

The V call is TRBV10-1, the J call TRBJ2-5; D call uncertain. Germline V gives CDR1 WNHNN, CDR2 SYGVQD (reference sequence). The CDR3 extends over 13 amino acids. V was trimmed by 3 bases and J by 3 bases, leaving 8 bases between them. CDR3 residues: CASSDPGEETQYF. CDR3 DNA: TGCGCCAGCAGTGACCCCGGAGAAGAGACCCAGTACTTC.

The chain recombines TRBV6-5 with TRBJ2-5; the D is unclear. V lost 6 bases to trimming and J lost 5 bases, with 22 bases between them. The CDR3 is 16 residues long. Germline-derived CDR1 and CDR2 are MNHEY and SVGAGI. CDR3 DNA sequence: TGTGCCAGCAGCTACCGGCTACAGAGTCCCACTGAGACCCAGTACTTC. It codes for CASSYRLQSPTETQYF.

The rearrangement links TRBV28 to TRBJ1-2; D call uncertain. Germline V gene lookup returns CDR1 MDHEN and CDR2 SYDVKM. CDR3 length equals 14 residues. Trimming stripped 5 bases from V and 4 bases from J, with 14 bases between. In DNA, the CDR3 is TGTGCCAGCAGTCTCACTAGTCTTGCCTATGGCTACACCTTC. This sequence encodes CASSLTSLAYGYTF.

This chain connects TRBV6-5 to TRBJ2-6; TRBD1 matches 7 bases. Unmatched junction bases numbered 12, after V lost 10 bases and J lost 9 bases. Germline assignment: CDR1 MNHEY and CDR2 SVGAGI. The CDR3 is 14 residues long. CDR3 nucleotide sequence: TGTGCCACCAACCAGGACAGGCGGAACAACGTCCTGACTTTC. It codes for CATNQDRRNNVLTF.

With regard to this clone: Other nucleotide sequences in the sample specify the same CDR3. V usage is TRBV5-1 and J usage is TRBJ2-5; D remains ambiguous. Trimming removed 5 bases from V and 1 base from J, with 3 bases in between. Germline V CDR1 and CDR2: SGHRS, YFSETQ. CDR3 size: 11 residues. CDR3 sequence reads: CASRIQETQYF. CDR3 nucleotides: TGCGCCAGCAGAATCCAAGAGACCCAGTACTTC.

The chain employs TRBV7-9 and TRBJ1-2; no firm D call. V lost 5 bases and J lost 4, with 14 bases in between. CDR1 and CDR2 (germline): SEHNR, FQNEAQ (reference sequence). This CDR3 comprises 14 residues. The CDR3 bases are TGTGCCAGCAGCCCTAACAGTTTAGGCTATGGCTACACCTTC. This encodes CASSPNSLGYGYTF.

The V call is TRBV5-1, the J call TRBJ1-1; no reliable D call. V was cut by 2 bases and J by 0 bases, with 5 bases left in between. The CDR3 length is 13 residues. CDR1 is SGHRS, CDR2 YFSETQ, per germline. The CDR3 nucleotides are TGCGCCAGCAGCTTTGACATGAACACTGAAGCTTTCTTT. Translation: CASSFDMNTEAFF.

The count of this clone is one. The chain has TRBV20-1 and TRBJ1-1; unclear D gene. V was trimmed by 5 bases and J by 13 bases, leaving 14 bases between them. Germline V gene data show CDR1 as DFQATT and CDR2 as SNEGSKA (reference sequence). The CDR3 totals 10 residues. The CDR3 DNA is TGCAGTGCTCCCAATCGAGGGCGTTTCTTT. Protein sequence: CSAPNRGRFF.

This clone has just one count. The chain links TRBV6-9 to TRBJ2-7; D possibly corresponds to TRBD1 (5 bases). The germline V gene has CDR1 MNHGY and CDR2 SVAAGI. Trimming pared 3 bases from V and 2 bases from J, leaving 14 bases between. The CDR3 covers 15 residues. The CDR3, as DNA: TGTGCCAGCAGTTACTGGACAACGAGAACCTACGAGCAGTACTTC. It specifies CASSYWTTRTYEQYF.

The chain employs TRBV11-2 and TRBJ1-5, with 7 bases lining up with TRBD1. The CDR3 loop spans 16 amino acids. Germline CDR1 reads SGHAT; CDR2 reads FQNNGV. With V trimmed by 5 bases and J by 3 bases, 10 bases remained unmatched. In DNA form, the CDR3 reads TGTGCCAGCAGCCTTACGACAGGGCACTCCAATCAGCCCCAGCATTTT. Translating gives CASSLTTGHSNQPQHF.

V is TRBV7-9 and J is TRBJ2-1, with 9 bases lining up with TRBD2. Trimming removed 0 bases from V and 7 bases from J; junction bases left unmatched: 10. The germline CDR1 and CDR2 sequences are SEHNR and FQNEAQ (reference sequence). CDR3 length: 17 amino acids. In DNA, the CDR3 is TGTGCCAGCAGCTTAGCGCTAGGAGCGGGAGGCGGTAATGAGCAGTTCTTC. This codes for CASSLALGAGGGNEQFF.

The CDR3 DNA is TGTGCCAGCGCAATCTTAAATTCACCCCTCCACTTT. As protein: CASAILNSPLHF. The gene calls are TRBV27 and TRBJ1-6; D unresolved. This CDR3 spans 12 amino acids. CDR1 and CDR2 (germline): MNHEY, SMNVEV (reference sequence). Trimming pared 8 bases from V and 7 bases from J, leaving 9 bases between.

The chain uses TRBV7-2 and TRBJ2-5; D is undetermined. The length of the CDR3 is 14 residues. Germline CDR1 reads SGHTA; CDR2 reads FQGNSA. Trimming took off 0 bases at V and 1 base at J, with 6 bases between the two ends. The CDR3 DNA sequence: TGTGCCAGCAGCTTAGCCTGGACCCAAGAGACCCAGTACTTC. This translates into CASSLAWTQETQYF.

There are a few counts of this clone. The chain uses TRBV9 and TRBJ2-7; either TRBD1 or TRBD2 may fit D (5 bases each). This CDR3 contains 14 residues. Trimming removed 3 bases from V and 2 bases from J, with 12 bases in between. Germline V gives CDR1 SGDLS, CDR2 YYNGEE. CDR3 nucleotide sequence: TGTGCCAGCAGCGAAGGGACCCACGCCTACGAGCAGTACTTC. Its translation is CASSEGTHAYEQYF. The full variable domain, its missing parts supplied by reference TRBV9 and TRBJ2-7, is DSGVTQTPKHLITATGQRVTLRCSPRSGDLSVYWYQQSLDQGLQFLIQYYNGEERAKGNILERFSAQQFPDLHSELNLSSLELGDSALYFCASSEGTHAYEQYFGPGTRLTVT.

CDR3 in amino acids: CASSQGRVAAGNEQFF. The CDR3 nucleotides are TGCGCCAGCAGCCAAGGTCGAGTGGCAGCGGGCAATGAGCAGTTCTTC. The chain uses TRBV4-1 and TRBJ2-1, with D maybe TRBD2 (6 bases). V was cut by 1 base and J by 6 bases, with 16 bases left in between. This CDR3 is 16 amino acids long. Germline V gene lookup returns CDR1 MGHRA and CDR2 YSYEKL.

The chain combines TRBV5-4 with TRBJ2-7; 9 nucleotides agree with TRBD1. The length of the CDR3 is 15 residues. The V gene end was trimmed by 0 bases and the J gene end by 12 bases; junction bases not matched to a gene: 13. CDR1 is SGHNT and CDR2 is YYREEE in the germline V gene (reference sequence). The CDR3 loop is CASSLVGDRDPRLYF. The CDR3 DNA reads as TGTGCCAGCAGCTTGGTGGGGGACAGGGACCCTCGGCTGTACTTC.

The gene calls are TRBV11-1 and TRBJ2-7, with TRBD2 matching over 13 bases. The germline V gene has CDR1 SGHAT and CDR2 FQDESV (reference sequence). The trim removed 5 bases at V and 2 bases at J, leaving 6 bases unmatched. This CDR3 region has 16 residues. This CDR3 is CASSPTLAGGPYEQYF. As DNA, the CDR3 is TGTGCCAGCAGCCCGACACTAGCGGGAGGGCCCTACGAGCAGTACTTC.

The rearrangement links TRBV19 to TRBJ2-5, with D perhaps matching TRBD2 (6 bases). V was pared by 6 bases and J by 5 bases, with 13 bases between. The length of the CDR3 is 13 residues. The V gene's germline CDR1 is LNHDA and CDR2 SQIVND (reference sequence). The CDR3 DNA follows: TGTGCCAGTAGGAGGAGGGGCAAGGAGACCCAGTACTTC. This sequence encodes CASRRRGKETQYF. The variable domain in full, with the rest retrieved from reference TRBV19 and TRBJ2-5, is DGGITQSPKYLFRKEGQNVTLSCEQNLNHDAMYWYRQDPGQGLRLIYYSQIVNDFQKGDIAEGYSVSREKKESFPLTVTSAQKNPTAFYLCASRRRGKETQYFGPGTRLLVL.

This chain joins TRBV6-6 and TRBJ2-7; the match to TRBD1 covers 7 bases. The tail of the sequence fits TRBJ2-5 better, so the J call may be wrong. The CDR3 has 13 amino acids. Looked up from germline, CDR1 is MNHNY and CDR2 is SVGAGI (reference sequence). In DNA form, the CDR3 reads TGTGCCAGCAGTTACGACAGGGTAGAGACCCAGTACTTC. This translates into CASSYDRVETQYF.

In its sample, this clone was seen a few times. V usage is TRBV2 and J usage is TRBJ2-2; 9 bases line up with TRBD2. V trimming: 7 bases; J trimming: 3 bases; junction bases outside the gene matches: 15. The CDR3 is made up of 18 amino acids. Germline CDR1 is SNHLY and CDR2 is FYNNEI. The CDR3 nucleotides are TGTGCCAGCACCATAACCCTCGCGGGGGGGCCGCACACCGGGGAGCTGTTTTTT. Its protein is CASTITLAGGPHTGELFF.

The chain has TRBV2 and TRBJ1-5; 10 bases match TRBD1. With 8 bases clipped from V and 2 bases from J, the junction kept 9 bases outside the gene matches. Germline V CDR1 and CDR2: SNHLY, FYNNEI. The CDR3 extends over 16 amino acids. The CDR3 coding sequence is TGTGCCAGCTACCGGGACAGGGGTATTGGCAATCAGCCCCAGCATTTT. Translated, it gives CASYRDRGIGNQPQHF.

This clone was counted between two and nine times. The chain couples TRBV28 to TRBJ2-7; D is uncertain. CDR1 and CDR2 (germline): MDHEN, SYDVKM. The CDR3 covers 13 residues. Trimming stripped 2 bases from V and 2 bases from J, with 7 bases between. This chain's CDR3 is CASSLMSTYEQYF. For the CDR3, the DNA is TGTGCCAGCAGTTTAATGAGCACCTACGAGCAGTACTTC.

This clone was seen a few times. This chain uses TRBV6-1 with TRBJ1-4, with TRBD1 matching over 7 bases. The CDR3 is made up of 14 amino acids. Germline lookup yields CDR1 MNHNS and CDR2 SASEGT. After removal of 1 base from V and 8 bases from J, the junction contained 4 bases not matched to a gene. The CDR3 DNA is TGTGCCAGCAGTGAAGGACAGGGAGGGGAAAAACTGTTTTTT. Translation: CASSEGQGGEKLFF.

V is TRBV7-9 and J is TRBJ2-2; 8 nucleotides agree with TRBD2. This CDR3 spans 16 amino acids. Germline V gene lookup returns CDR1 SEHNR and CDR2 FQNEAQ (reference sequence). After removal of 3 bases from V and 2 bases from J, the junction contained 5 bases not matched to a gene. The CDR3 sequence: CASSFLSGDNTGELFF. The CDR3 DNA is TGTGCCAGCAGCTTTCTTAGCGGGGACAACACCGGGGAGCTGTTTTTT.

The chain uses TRBV7-2 and TRBJ1-4; TRBD1 matches 7 bases. The CDR3 length is 14 residues. With 2 bases clipped from V and 6 bases from J, the junction kept 3 bases outside the gene matches. Germline assignment: CDR1 SGHTA and CDR2 FQGNSA. The CDR3 here is CASSLTTGDEKLFF. CDR3 nucleotides: TGTGCCAGCAGCTTAACTACAGGGGATGAAAAACTGTTTTTT.

The CDR3, as DNA: TGTGCCAGCAGCTTAGATGTGGACAACTCCTACAATGAGCAGTTCTTC. Its protein is CASSLDVDNSYNEQFF. V gene TRBV11-2 combines with J gene TRBJ2-1; possibly TRBD1 for D (5 bases). This CDR3 has 16 amino acids. V was clipped by 0 bases and J by 0 bases, with 9 bases between them. Germline lookup yields CDR1 SGHAT and CDR2 FQNNGV.